The subject of this entry is one TCR beta chain. The data were obtained in a study of blood T cell repertoires in COVID-19. Study in general: Specimens from acute and convalescent COVID-19 originated in the United States, Italy and Spain. In each case, the material was cDNA or gDNA derived from T cells, B-cell-depleted T cells, or PBMCs.

Only in-frame clones appear in the TCRdb table, and some are missing; sequencing was by immunoSEQ multiplex PCR. The sample has hundreds of thousands of clones; approximately 89% are singletons. The CDR3 sequence is 17 residues long. The junction had 15 bases not matched to a gene; V was cut back by 5 bases and J by 9 bases. Looked up from germline, CDR1 is SGHAT and CDR2 is FQNNGV. Sequencing was done on a sample of peripheral blood. The chain combines TRBV11-2 with TRBJ2-3; 12 bases are shared with TRBD2. This receptor was taken from a woman in her sixties or seventies who had recovered from COVID-19. This chain's CDR3 is CASSPTSGGLSRPTQYF. The DNA of the CDR3 is TGTGCCAGCAGCCCGACTAGCGGGGGCCTTAGCCGGCCCACGCAGTATTTT.